Presented here are 29 T cell receptor beta chains from one specimen sequenced in a study of T cells in Graves' hyperthyroidism and ophthalmopathy. RNA transcripts gave rise to amplified TCR beta CDR3 regions. HTBI primers were the set used in a first-round RT-PCR of the TCR CDR3. TCRdb recomputed calls from the multiplex PCR reads with MiXCR, one row per CDR3 protein. The table records roughly 240,000 distinct CDR3 sequences, approximately 16% of them present only once. Sequencing was carried out using blood. The receptor set was obtained from a woman under 30 with Graves' ophthalmopathy.

The genes are TRBV2 and TRBJ1-2; no clear D. Germline CDR1 is SNHLY and CDR2 is FYNNEI. The CDR3 runs to 12 residues. V was trimmed by 1 base and J by 4 bases, leaving 4 bases between them. CDR3 nucleotides: TGTGCCAGCAGTGAAGGGCTCTATGGCTACACCTTC. This translates into CASSEGLYGYTF.

The V call is TRBV5-1, the J call TRBJ2-5; 11 bases match TRBD2. V shed 3 bases and J 2 bases; nucleotides not matched to a gene: 3. CDR1 and CDR2 from the germline V gene are SGHRS and YFSETQ. CDR3 length equals 15 residues. This chain's CDR3 is CASSWGTSGQETQYF. The CDR3 DNA reads TGCGCCAGCAGCTGGGGGACTAGCGGACAAGAGACCCAGTACTTC.

Concerning this clonotype itself: Just one base apart from a much larger clone, this may be a read error. This chain connects TRBV5-1 to TRBJ2-7, with 7 bases that match TRBD1. The germline CDR1 and CDR2 sequences are SGHRS and YFSETQ. J gave up 6 bases and V 0 bases, and 6 bases lay outside the gene matches. There are 14 residues in the CDR3. CDR3 region: CASSLGRGGCEQYF. The DNA for the CDR3 is TGCGCCAGCAGCTTGGGACGAGGGGGCTGCGAGCAGTACTTC.

This clonotype has a count of ten or more. V gene TRBV7-8 combines with J gene TRBJ1-6; D remains ambiguous. The V end was cut by 5 bases, the J end by 10 bases, with 18 bases between. The germline CDR1 and CDR2 sequences are SGHVS and FQNEAQ. The CDR3 is 15 residues long. The CDR3 reads CASSLRAQELSPLHF. CDR3 in DNA: TGTGCCAGCAGCCTCCGGGCCCAAGAGTTGTCACCCCTCCACTTT.

This clonotype was detected a few times. The genes are TRBV20-1 and TRBJ1-3, with a tentative D call TRBD1 (5 bases). Germline V gene data show CDR1 as DFQATT and CDR2 as SNEGSKA (reference sequence). V gave up 7 bases and J gave up 0 bases, with 13 bases separating them. The CDR3 runs to 14 residues. The DNA of the CDR3 is TGCAGTGAGAGGGGCGAAACCTCTGGAAACACCATATATTTT. It yields the protein CSERGETSGNTIYF.

This clonotype was recorded at least ten times. CDR3 region: CASSLVAGEADTQYF. CDR3 nucleotides: TGCGCCAGCAGCTTGGTCGCGGGAGAGGCAGATACGCAGTATTTT. The chain is built from TRBV5-1 and TRBJ2-3, with 7 nucleotides matching TRBD2. Germline assignment: CDR1 SGHRS and CDR2 YFSETQ. This CDR3 contains 15 residues. With 0 bases clipped from V and 4 bases from J, the junction kept 5 bases outside the gene matches. The whole variable domain, remainder taken from reference TRBV5-1 and TRBJ2-3, is KAGVTQTPRYLIKTRGQQVTLSCSPISGHRSVSWYQQTPGQGLQFLFEYFSETQRNKGNFPGRFSGRQFSNSRSEMNVSTLELGDSALYLCASSLVAGEADTQYFGPGTRLTVL.

This clonotype was found many times. This chain joins TRBV5-1 and TRBJ2-7, with no clear D. V lost 0 bases, J lost 3 bases, and 10 bases lay in between. The V gene's germline CDR1 is SGHRS and CDR2 YFSETQ. The CDR3 consists of 14 residues. The CDR3 DNA sequence: TGCGCCAGCAGCTTGGCCTGGGGTAGCTACGAGCAGTACTTC. It is translated as CASSLAWGSYEQYF.

This clonotype was recorded many times. J is TRBJ2-3 and V is TRBV5-1; unclear D gene. CDR1 and CDR2 from the germline V gene are SGHRS and YFSETQ. Deletions cut 6 bases from V and 1 base from J, with 9 bases between. CDR3 length: 13 amino acids. CDR3 in amino acids: CASTQQGTDTQYF. The CDR3 region has the DNA TGCGCCAGCACTCAGCAAGGCACAGATACGCAGTATTTT.

This clonotype was recorded many times. The J gene is TRBJ2-2, the V gene TRBV28; the D is unclear. The germline gives CDR1 MDHEN, CDR2 SYDVKM. CDR3 size: 13 residues. The V end lost 3 bases, the J end lost 1 base, and 3 bases lay between the germline ends. The CDR3 region is CASSFLNTGELFF. CDR3 DNA: TGTGCCAGCAGTTTCTTGAACACCGGGGAGCTGTTTTTT.

In this sample, this clonotype turned up many times. This chain uses TRBV5-1 with TRBJ1-4; the D is unclear. V lost 0 bases to trimming and J lost 4 bases, with 10 bases between them. Per germline, CDR1 SGHRS and CDR2 YFSETQ. CDR3 length: 15 amino acids. CDR3 loop: CASSLADGGNEKLFF. DNA of the CDR3: TGCGCCAGCAGCTTGGCTGATGGAGGTAATGAAAAACTGTTTTTT.

The CDR3 DNA reads as TGTGCCACCTATACGGACAGGGAAGTCCACAATGAGCAGTTCTTC. It is translated as CATYTDREVHNEQFF. The chain combines TRBV15 with TRBJ2-1, with 8 bases fitting TRBD1. CDR1 is LNHNV, CDR2 YYDKDF, per germline (reference sequence). CDR3 length: 15 residues. After removal of 8 bases from V and 5 bases from J, the junction contained 11 bases not matched to a gene. Using reference TRBV15 and TRBJ2-1 for the parts outside the CDR3, the full variable domain is DAMVIQNPRYQVTQFGKPVTLSCSQTLNHNVMYWYQQKSSQAPKLLFHYYDKDFNNEADTPDNFQSRRPNTSFCFLDIRSPGLGDTAMYLCATYTDREVHNEQFFGPGTRLTVL.

This clonotype was recorded many times. V and J are TRBV20-1 and TRBJ2-1, with 10 bases that match TRBD2. Unmatched junction bases numbered 11, after V lost 6 bases and J lost 0 bases. The CDR3 extends over 17 amino acids. Germline lookup yields CDR1 DFQATT and CDR2 SNEGSKA (reference sequence). CDR3 in amino acids: CSAVKAGGVTSYNEQFF. The CDR3 coding sequence is TGCAGTGCCGTTAAAGCGGGAGGGGTTACCTCCTACAATGAGCAGTTCTTC.

This clonotype was detected ten times or more. The rearrangement joins TRBV4-3 to TRBJ1-2, with a possible D match to TRBD1 (5 bases). V lost 4 bases and J 3 bases, leaving 15 bases between the germline ends. This CDR3 has 15 amino acids. Looked up from germline, CDR1 is LGHNA and CDR2 is YSLEER. The CDR3 here is CASSRSTGSDYGYTF. CDR3 nucleotide sequence: TGCGCCAGCAGCCGAAGCACAGGTTCTGACTATGGCTACACCTTC.

V usage is TRBV7-2 and J usage is TRBJ2-1; 15 positions agree with TRBD2. Germline lookup yields CDR1 SGHTA and CDR2 FQGNSA. The junction had 5 bases not matched to a gene; V was cut back by 5 bases and J by 3 bases. The CDR3 is made up of 17 amino acids. The CDR3 loop reads CASSRGLAGGRYNEQFF. CDR3 in DNA: TGTGCCAGCAGCCGGGGACTAGCGGGAGGACGCTACAATGAGCAGTTCTTC.

This clonotype has ten or more counts. Here the CDR3 DNA reads TGCAGTGCTAGAGAACCCGGGGACACAGATACGCAGTATTTT. Translated: CSAREPGDTDTQYF. This chain connects TRBV20-1 to TRBJ2-3, with a weak D call TRBD2 (5 bases). Germline V gene sequence: CDR1 DFQATT, CDR2 SNEGSKA (reference sequence). This CDR3 spans 14 amino acids. V was shortened by 0 bases and J by 2 bases, with 9 bases between the two germline ends.

This clonotype was seen repeatedly, ten times or more. This chain uses TRBV2 with TRBJ1-6; 10 bases agree with TRBD1. The J segment lost 7 bases and the V segment lost 1 base, leaving 1 base of the junction unmatched. The CDR3 is made up of 15 amino acids. Germline V gene lookup returns CDR1 SNHLY and CDR2 FYNNEI. The CDR3, as DNA: TGTGCCAGCAGTGAAGAGGGACAGGGGAATTCACCCCTCCACTTT. Encoded protein: CASSEEGQGNSPLHF.

The table lists this clonotype with many counts. The chain recombines TRBV6-1 with TRBJ1-5, with 9 bases that match TRBD1. This CDR3 spans 14 amino acids. The V segment lost 6 bases and the J segment 4 bases; nucleotides outside the gene matches: 4. Germline CDR1 and CDR2: MNHNS and SASEGT. For the CDR3, the DNA is TGTGCCAGCAGGAACGGACAGGGGAATCAGCCCCAGCATTTT. Amino acids: CASRNGQGNQPQHF.

There are many counts of this clonotype. As DNA, the CDR3 is TGTGCCTGCCGGGGACAGAGAAATGAAAAACTGTTTTTT. This gives the protein CACRGQRNEKLFF. This chain connects TRBV2 to TRBJ1-4, with 7 bases matching TRBD1. Per the germline V gene, CDR1 is SNHLY and CDR2 is FYNNEI. This CDR3 is 13 amino acids long. The trim removed 11 bases at V and 5 bases at J, leaving 8 bases unmatched.

This clonotype was seen ten or more times. The chain links TRBV5-6 to TRBJ1-2; 10 nucleotides match TRBD1. V trimming: 5 bases; J trimming: 4 bases; junction bases outside the gene matches: 5. Germline loops: CDR1 SGHDT, CDR2 YYEEEE. There are 14 residues in the CDR3. CDR3 DNA: TGTGCCAGCAGGGGACAGGGGACTTTCTATGGCTACACCTTC. Its protein product is CASRGQGTFYGYTF. Complete variable domain (other parts from reference TRBV5-6 and TRBJ1-2): DAGVTQSPTHLIKTRGQQVTLRCSPKSGHDTVSWYQQALGQGPQFIFQYYEEEERQRGNFPDRFSGHQFPNYSSELNVNALLLGDSALYLCASRGQGTFYGYTFGSGTRLTVV.

This clonotype showed up many times. The genes are TRBV27 and TRBJ1-6, with TRBD1 matching 7 bases. V was pared by 6 bases and J by 10 bases, with 9 bases of the junction left unmatched. Germline lookup yields CDR1 MNHEY and CDR2 SMNVEV (reference sequence). This CDR3 comprises 14 residues. The CDR3 DNA follows: TGTGCCAGCAGCTGGGGCCAGGGGGGGTCACCCCTCCACTTT. It encodes CASSWGQGGSPLHF.

This clonotype was counted ten times or more. The V call is TRBV29-1, the J call TRBJ2-1; TRBD2 agrees at 8 bases. Germline V CDR1 and CDR2: SQVTM, ANQGSEA. The CDR3 runs 14 residues. J was trimmed by 6 bases and V by 7 bases; bases with no gene match: 11. The CDR3 nucleotides are TGCAGCGGAGTTAGCGGGATAGGGTTCAATGAGCAGTTCTTC. Its translation is CSGVSGIGFNEQFF.

V is TRBV4-1 and J is TRBJ2-1, with D possibly being TRBD1 or TRBD2 (7 bases each). CDR3 length: 17 amino acids. The germline V and J ends were trimmed by 1 base and 10 bases, with 23 bases remaining between them. Germline loops: CDR1 MGHRA, CDR2 YSYEKL. The CDR3 spells CASSQVVDRAGVGEQFF. The CDR3 DNA reads as TGCGCCAGCAGCCAAGTAGTCGACAGGGCGGGGGTGGGGGAGCAGTTCTTC.

This chain joins TRBV5-1 and TRBJ2-7; 8 bases are a match to TRBD2. V gave up 4 bases and J gave up 2 bases; unmatched junction bases: 17. Germline V gene lookup returns CDR1 SGHRS and CDR2 YFSETQ. The CDR3 is made up of 18 amino acids. The DNA for the CDR3 is TGCGCCAGCAGCGCCGGGGGGGGTACTATACAGGGAGCCTACGAGCAGTACTTC. This encodes CASSAGGGTIQGAYEQYF.

This clonotype came up many times. The chain uses TRBV5-1 and TRBJ2-3; D is possibly TRBD1 or TRBD2 (6 bases each). This CDR3 has 17 amino acids. CDR1 is SGHRS and CDR2 is YFSETQ in the germline V gene. V lost 4 bases and J 0 bases, leaving 18 bases between the germline ends. In nucleotides, the CDR3 is TGCGCCAGCAGCACCCCGATGGAGGGGGGTAGCACAGATACGCAGTATTTT. It translates to CASSTPMEGGSTDTQYF.

This clonotype occurred many times. This chain links TRBV7-2 with TRBJ1-6; D possibly corresponds to TRBD1 (5 bases). The CDR3 is 15 amino acids. The germline V and J ends were trimmed by 4 bases and 7 bases, with 14 bases remaining between them. CDR1 and CDR2 (germline): SGHTA, FQGNSA. CDR3 in DNA: TGTGCCAGCAGCTCAAGCGCGGGGCTAAATTCACCCCTCCACTTT. Translating it yields CASSSSAGLNSPLHF. The whole variable domain, remainder taken from reference TRBV7-2 and TRBJ1-6, is GAGVSQSPSNKVTEKGKDVELRCDPISGHTALYWYRQSLGQGLEFLIYFQGNSAPDKSGLPSDRFSAERTGGSVSTLTIQRTQQEDSAVYLCASSSSAGLNSPLHFGNGTRLTVT.

This clonotype has a handful of counts. The V gene is TRBV20-1, the J gene TRBJ1-5; D not certain. V lost 2 bases and J 5 bases, leaving 10 bases between the germline ends. The germline gives CDR1 DFQATT, CDR2 SNEGSKA (reference sequence). The CDR3 sequence is 13 residues long. The CDR3 loop is CSARSFRDQPQHF. CDR3 DNA sequence: TGCAGTGCTAGATCTTTCCGTGATCAGCCCCAGCATTTT.

The chain recombines TRBV6-1 with TRBJ2-2, with 9 nucleotides matching TRBD2. CDR1 is MNHNS and CDR2 is SASEGT in the germline V gene. The CDR3 is 16 residues long. The V gene end was trimmed by 1 base and the J gene end by 5 bases; junction bases not matched to a gene: 5. CDR3 in amino acids: CASSEGAGGPTGELFF. The CDR3 bases are TGTGCCAGCAGTGAAGGGGCGGGGGGGCCAACCGGGGAGCTGTTTTTT.

This clonotype was seen repeatedly, ten times or more. This sequence joins TRBV7-9 and TRBJ2-4; 7 bases are a match to TRBD2. V was clipped by 0 bases and J by 1 base; unmatched bases: 21. Per germline, CDR1 SEHNR and CDR2 FQNEAQ (reference sequence). The CDR3 totals 22 residues. CDR3 nucleotide sequence: TGTGCCAGCAGCTTAGCGCTAACTGGGGGGGGACGGAGGAATTTGGCCAAAAACATTCAGTACTTC. Amino acids: CASSLALTGGGRRNLAKNIQYF.

For this clonotype: Being one base from a much bigger clone, this may be a read error. The chain employs TRBV29-1 and TRBJ1-2, with TRBD1 identical over 11 bases. This CDR3 spans 15 amino acids. Per the germline V gene, CDR1 is SQVTM and CDR2 is ANQGSEA. In DNA, the CDR3 is TGCAGCGTTGAAGACGGGACAGGGGGTATCTATGGCCACACCTTC. This gives the protein CSVEDGTGGIYGHTF.